Below, 14 T cell receptor beta chains from the same sample are listed, as sequenced in a study of spatial heterogeneity in lung cancer. TCRdb ran MiXCR on the 5' RACE reads and lists one entry per CDR3 protein. The repertoire has about 92,000 distinct CDR3 sequences, approximately 12% of them found once; the top ten carry more than 40%. As for time point: sample taken at primary tumor resection. The sequenced material consisted of unsorted whole RNA from tumor, nontumor lung or frozen PBMC. Here the sequenced sample was PBMCs, taken at surgery. These receptors were taken from a male donor with early-stage non-small cell lung cancer.

The sample holds many counts of this clonotype. The chain has TRBV5-1 and TRBJ2-1; the D gene could be TRBD1 or TRBD2 (6 bases each). Germline CDR1 reads SGHRS; CDR2 reads YFSETQ. The V and J ends lost 2 bases and 0 bases respectively, with 12 bases between them. The CDR3 length is 16 residues. CDR3 sequence: CASSFSGGGSYNEQFF. The DNA of the CDR3 is TGCGCCAGCAGCTTCTCCGGGGGCGGCTCCTACAATGAGCAGTTCTTC.

This rearrangement joins TRBV7-2 to TRBJ2-3, with TRBD2 matching 10 bases. Germline CDR1 and CDR2: SGHTA and FQGNSA. V gave up 4 bases and J gave up 5 bases; unmatched junction bases: 12. The CDR3 consists of 17 residues. Here the CDR3 reads CASSSQASGGAVDTQYF. In nucleotides, the CDR3 is TGTGCCAGCAGCTCCCAGGCCAGCGGGGGGGCGGTAGATACGCAGTATTTT.

This clonotype has only a few counts. The J gene is TRBJ2-3, the V gene TRBV7-9, with 14 bases identical to TRBD2. The germline CDR1 and CDR2 sequences are SEHNR and FQNEAQ (reference sequence). The CDR3 spans 18 residues. With 5 bases clipped from V and 1 base from J, the junction kept 8 bases outside the gene matches. The CDR3 loop is CASSPRLAGGGGTDTQYF. DNA of the CDR3: TGTGCCAGCAGCCCACGACTAGCGGGAGGGGGCGGCACAGATACGCAGTATTTT.

This clonotype was observed many times. The genes are TRBV12-3 or TRBV12-4 and TRBJ2-2; D is undetermined. V was trimmed by 5 bases and J by 2 bases, leaving 0 bases between them. The CDR3 is 11 residues long. CDR3 bases: TGTGCCAGCAGTAACACCGGGGAGCTGTTTTTT. Encoded protein: CASSNTGELFF.

This clonotype was counted at least ten times. The V and J genes are TRBV7-8 and TRBJ2-3; 9 bases map to TRBD2. The ends lost 2 bases at V and 2 bases at J; junction bases unmatched: 2. Germline V lookup: CDR1 SGHVS, CDR2 FQNEAQ. The CDR3 spans 15 residues. The CDR3 region has the DNA TGTGCCAGCAGCTTATTAGCGGGGGACACAGATACGCAGTATTTT. Its protein is CASSLLAGDTDTQYF.

This chain uses TRBV7-9 with TRBJ1-4, with D possibly TRBD1 on 5 matching bases. The CDR3 sequence is 18 residues long. Per the germline V gene, CDR1 is SEHNR and CDR2 is FQNEAQ (reference sequence). V was cut by 1 base and J by 5 bases, with 20 bases left in between. The CDR3, as DNA: TGTGCCAGCAGCTTAGGGCCCACTGGGGCGGGGATGAATGAAAAACTGTTTTTT. This encodes CASSLGPTGAGMNEKLFF.

The chain has TRBV9 and TRBJ2-1; 8 bases map to TRBD2. V shed 0 bases, J shed 7 bases, and the junction held 6 bases outside the gene matches. This CDR3 has 15 residues. CDR1 is SGDLS and CDR2 is YYNGEE in the germline V gene. The CDR3 reads CASSVGPAGVNEQFF. The CDR3 nucleotides are TGTGCCAGCAGCGTAGGGCCAGCGGGAGTGAATGAGCAGTTCTTC.

The J gene is TRBJ2-7, the V gene TRBV5-6; D may match TRBD1 or TRBD2 (5 bases each). The V and J ends lost 4 bases and 2 bases respectively, with 13 bases between them. CDR3 length: 14 amino acids. The germline V gene has CDR1 SGHDT and CDR2 YYEEEE. The chain's CDR3 is CASSRRDQPYEQYF. CDR3 coding DNA: TGTGCCAGCAGCCGCCGGGACCAACCCTACGAGCAGTACTTC.

The rearrangement uses TRBV6-2 or TRBV6-3 and TRBJ2-1, with 14 bases identical to TRBD2. The J segment lost 3 bases and the V segment lost 1 base, leaving 2 bases of the junction unmatched. This CDR3 spans 17 amino acids. Germline loops: CDR1 MNHEY, CDR2 SVGEGT. The CDR3: CASSYLGLAGVYNEQFF. The CDR3 DNA sequence: TGTGCCAGCAGTTACTTGGGACTAGCGGGAGTCTACAATGAGCAGTTCTTC.

This clonotype was recorded a few times. This chain links TRBV28 with TRBJ2-5, with D unclear. The length of the CDR3 is 14 residues. The germline V gene encodes CDR1 MDHEN and CDR2 SYDVKM. The germline V and J ends were trimmed by 2 bases and 2 bases, with 9 bases remaining between them. The CDR3 DNA follows: TGTGCCAGCAGTTTAGCAGATTTTCAAGAGACCCAGTACTTC. Its translation is CASSLADFQETQYF.

The chain recombines TRBV7-3 with TRBJ2-1, with D perhaps being TRBD1 or TRBD2 (5 bases each). Germline lookup yields CDR1 SGHTA and CDR2 FQGTGA. V dropped 2 bases and J dropped 10 bases, with 18 bases sitting between them. This CDR3 is 15 amino acids long. The CDR3 sequence: CASSLSRGAGGEQFF. The DNA of the CDR3 is TGTGCCAGCAGCTTATCCCGTGGGGCAGGAGGAGAGCAGTTCTTC.

The chain carries TRBV7-9 and TRBJ2-5; a weak D match, TRBD2 (5 bases). CDR1 is SEHNR and CDR2 is FQNEAQ in the germline V gene (reference sequence). Trimming pared 3 bases from V and 5 bases from J, leaving 19 bases between. The CDR3 loop spans 16 amino acids. This CDR3 is CASSFSSRVPEETQYF. CDR3 sequence (DNA): TGTGCCAGCAGCTTTAGCTCGAGGGTCCCAGAGGAGACCCAGTACTTC.

The sample holds a few counts of this clonotype. The chain has TRBV18 and TRBJ1-5, with D perhaps TRBD1 (5 bases). Germline V gene sequence: CDR1 KGHSH, CDR2 LQKENI. The CDR3 length is 13 residues. Trimming pared 0 bases from V and 7 bases from J, leaving 7 bases between. CDR3 nucleotide sequence: TGTGCCAGCTCACCACCGGGGGGACAGCCCCAGCATTTT. As protein: CASSPPGGQPQHF.

The V call is TRBV5-5, the J call TRBJ1-2; D gene uncertain. Trimming cost V 2 bases and J 8 bases, with 13 bases left between them. CDR1 SGHKS and CDR2 YYEKEE come from the germline V gene (reference sequence). This CDR3 is built from 13 residues. CDR3 sequence reads: CASSLQGSSGYTF. For the CDR3, the DNA is TGTGCCAGCAGCTTACAAGGGTCGTCCGGCTACACCTTC.